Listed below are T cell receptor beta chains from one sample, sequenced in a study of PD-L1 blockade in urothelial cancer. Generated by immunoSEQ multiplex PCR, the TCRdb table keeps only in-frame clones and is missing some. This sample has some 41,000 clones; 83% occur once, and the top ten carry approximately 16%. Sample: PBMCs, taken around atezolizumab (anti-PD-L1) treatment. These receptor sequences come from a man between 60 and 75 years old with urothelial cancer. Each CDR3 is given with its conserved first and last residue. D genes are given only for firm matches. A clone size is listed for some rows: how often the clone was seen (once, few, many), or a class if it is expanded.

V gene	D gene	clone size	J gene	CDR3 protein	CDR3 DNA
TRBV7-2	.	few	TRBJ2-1	CASSPSRVNEQFF	TGTGCCAGCAGCCCGTCTCGCGTCAATGAGCAGTTCTTC
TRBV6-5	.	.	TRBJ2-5	CASSSTESQETQYF	TGTGCCAGCAGTTCAACAGAATCCCAAGAGACCCAGTACTTC
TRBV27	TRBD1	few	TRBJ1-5	CASSKDRGQPQHF	TGTGCCAGCAGTAAGGACAGGGGGCAGCCCCAGCATTTT
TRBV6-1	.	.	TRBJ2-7	CASSEVEYEQYF	TGTGCCAGCAGTGAAGTGGAGTACGAGCAGTACTTC
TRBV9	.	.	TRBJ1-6	CASSVETDYNSPLHF	TGTGCCAGCAGCGTAGAGACAGACTATAATTCACCCCTCCACTTT
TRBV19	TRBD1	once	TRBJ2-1	CASSILPPGQGAGEQFF	TGTGCCAGTAGTATCCTCCCTCCGGGACAGGGGGCCGGTGAGCAGTTCTTC
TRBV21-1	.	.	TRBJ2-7	CASTRRQGRAGTTYEQYF	TGTGCCAGCACCCGGAGACAGGGGAGGGCCGGAACCACCTACGAGCAGTACTTC
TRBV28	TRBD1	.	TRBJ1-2	CASRRGGTGGGYGYTF	TGTGCCAGCAGGAGGGGGGGGACAGGGGGCGGTTATGGCTACACCTTC
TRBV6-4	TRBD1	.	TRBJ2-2	CASSDGQGSRTGELFF	TGTGCCAGCAGTGATGGACAGGGGTCGAGGACCGGGGAGCTGTTTTTT
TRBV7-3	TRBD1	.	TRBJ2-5	CASSPDTGGGQETQYF	TGTGCCAGCAGCCCCGATACAGGGGGAGGTCAAGAGACCCAGTACTTC
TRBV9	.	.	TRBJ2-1	CASSVAEGREYNEQFF	TGTGCCAGCAGCGTAGCGGAGGGTAGGGAATACAATGAGCAGTTCTTC
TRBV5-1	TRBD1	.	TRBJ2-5	CASSFGTGRETQYF	TGCGCCAGCAGCTTCGGGACAGGGCGGGAGACCCAGTACTTC
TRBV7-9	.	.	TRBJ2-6	CASSLLQGAGANVLTF	TGTGCCAGCAGCCTACTACAGGGAGCTGGGGCCAACGTCCTGACTTTC
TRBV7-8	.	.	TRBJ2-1	CASSLAYRKALGLSYNEQFF	TGTGCCAGCAGCTTAGCCTATCGGAAGGCTTTGGGACTCTCCTACAATGAGCAGTTCTTC
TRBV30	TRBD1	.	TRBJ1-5	CAWSVGTGGQPQHF	TGTGCCTGGAGTGTAGGGACAGGGGGCCAGCCCCAGCATTTT
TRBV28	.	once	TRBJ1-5	CASSPRGNQPQHF	TGTGCCAGCAGCCCCCGGGGAAATCAGCCCCAGCATTTT